Following are 11 T cell receptor beta chains from one sample sequenced in a study of shared clonotypes between healthy human individuals. Method: immunoSEQ multiplex PCR; TCRdb's copy keeps in-frame clones and lacks some. This table holds some 2,400,000 clones, 90% to 97% found once. The sequenced sample was naive CD4+ T cells sorted from blood. The subset was: CD45RA+ positively selected. Receptors originate from a man aged 18 to 29 in good health.

This sequence joins TRBV11-2 and TRBJ1-4; D gene uncertain. This CDR3 is built from 15 residues. The V gene's germline CDR1 is SGHAT and CDR2 FQNNGV. The V end was cut by 1 base, the J end by 8 bases, with 14 bases between. DNA for the CDR3: TGTGCCAGCAGCTTAGGTAATGGAGTCCCAGAAAAACTGTTTTTT. The encoded protein is CASSLGNGVPEKLFF. The variable domain in full, with the rest retrieved from reference TRBV11-2 and TRBJ1-4, is EAGVAQSPRYKIIEKRQSVAFWCNPISGHATLYWYQQILGQGPKLLIQFQNNGVVDDSQLPKDRFSAERLKGVDSTLKIQPAKLEDSAVYLCASSLGNGVPEKLFFGSGTQLSVL.

The chain has TRBV2 and TRBJ2-5; no firm D call. Trimming pared 4 bases from V and 0 bases from J, leaving 9 bases between. The CDR3 has 14 amino acids. CDR1 and CDR2 from the germline V gene are SNHLY and FYNNEI. The chain's CDR3 is CASSGQGYQETQYF. The CDR3 DNA follows: TGTGCCAGCAGTGGACAAGGGTACCAAGAGACCCAGTACTTC.

This chain uses TRBV11-2 with TRBJ2-2; 8 positions match TRBD1. CDR1 is SGHAT and CDR2 is FQNNGV in the germline V gene. Trimming at V came to 5 bases and at J to 5 bases, leaving 7 bases not matched to a gene. This CDR3 contains 15 residues. The CDR3 DNA reads as TGTGCCAGCAGCCAACGTAACAGGGGGACCGGGGAGCTGTTTTTT. Residues: CASSQRNRGTGELFF.

In regard to this clone: The same CDR3 arises from other DNA sequences in this sample as well. The rearrangement joins TRBV5-1 to TRBJ2-7; 11 bases are shared with TRBD1. V was pared by 4 bases and J by 6 bases, with 6 bases of the junction left unmatched. This CDR3 is built from 14 residues. In germline, CDR1 is SGHRS, CDR2 YFSETQ. The CDR3 region has the DNA TGCGCCAGCAGCCCCCCGGGGACAGGGGGCGAGCAGTACTTC. Its protein product is CASSPPGTGGEQYF.

This sequence joins TRBV5-6 and TRBJ2-1, with D perhaps TRBD2 (5 bases). Germline lookup yields CDR1 SGHDT and CDR2 YYEEEE. V was shortened by 0 bases and J by 7 bases, with 5 bases between the two germline ends. The CDR3 sequence is 12 residues long. This CDR3 is CASSLGGNEQFF. The CDR3 DNA reads as TGTGCCAGCAGCTTGGGAGGGAATGAGCAGTTCTTC.

V is TRBV5-6 and J is TRBJ1-2; unclear D gene. This CDR3 has 14 amino acids. V gave up 4 bases and J gave up 0 bases, with 10 bases separating them. Germline V lookup: CDR1 SGHDT, CDR2 YYEEEE. The CDR3 DNA is TGTGCCAGCAGCCGGACGGATACTAACTATGGCTACACCTTC. It codes for CASSRTDTNYGYTF.

The rearrangement links TRBV7-2 to TRBJ1-2; D possibly corresponds to TRBD1 (6 bases). Trimming took off 5 bases at V and 8 bases at J, with 15 bases between the two ends. Germline loops: CDR1 SGHTA, CDR2 FQGNSA. The CDR3 contains 13 residues. The CDR3 loop is CASSQNRAGGYTF. The CDR3 bases are TGTGCCAGCAGCCAAAACAGGGCCGGGGGCTACACCTTC.

The J gene is TRBJ2-7, the V gene TRBV7-9; 7 bases are shared with TRBD1. Germline CDR1 and CDR2: SEHNR and FQNEAQ (reference sequence). The junction had 11 bases not matched to a gene; V was cut back by 5 bases and J by 4 bases. The CDR3 runs 15 residues. CDR3 protein: CASSTSQGRIYEQYF. For the CDR3, the DNA is TGTGCCAGCAGCACCTCACAGGGGAGAATTTACGAGCAGTACTTC.

This clone was recorded once. The V gene is TRBV4-3, the J gene TRBJ2-2; 8 bases fit TRBD1. Germline V CDR1 and CDR2: LGHNA, YSLEER. Trimming cost V 3 bases and J 1 base; bases outside gene matches: 4. This CDR3 is built from 16 residues. CDR3 nucleotide sequence: TGCGCCAGCAGCCAGCCGACAGGGGAGAACACCGGGGAGCTGTTTTTT. Residues: CASSQPTGENTGELFF.

The rearrangement links TRBV9 to TRBJ2-7, with 8 bases matching TRBD2. Germline CDR1 SGDLS, CDR2 YYNGEE. Trimming at V came to 2 bases and at J to 2 bases, leaving 6 bases not matched to a gene. The CDR3 is 15 residues long. The CDR3 sequence is CASSVSGAATYEQYF. CDR3 coding DNA: TGTGCCAGCAGCGTTAGCGGGGCGGCTACCTACGAGCAGTACTTC.

The rearrangement uses TRBV5-4 and TRBJ1-4; no firm D call. Trimming took off 4 bases at V and 3 bases at J, with 13 bases between the two ends. The CDR3 runs to 15 residues. The germline CDR1 and CDR2 sequences are SGHNT and YYREEE (reference sequence). CDR3 coding DNA: TGTGCCAGCAGCAAAGGAGGAACGGCTAATGAAAAACTGTTTTTT. As protein: CASSKGGTANEKLFF.